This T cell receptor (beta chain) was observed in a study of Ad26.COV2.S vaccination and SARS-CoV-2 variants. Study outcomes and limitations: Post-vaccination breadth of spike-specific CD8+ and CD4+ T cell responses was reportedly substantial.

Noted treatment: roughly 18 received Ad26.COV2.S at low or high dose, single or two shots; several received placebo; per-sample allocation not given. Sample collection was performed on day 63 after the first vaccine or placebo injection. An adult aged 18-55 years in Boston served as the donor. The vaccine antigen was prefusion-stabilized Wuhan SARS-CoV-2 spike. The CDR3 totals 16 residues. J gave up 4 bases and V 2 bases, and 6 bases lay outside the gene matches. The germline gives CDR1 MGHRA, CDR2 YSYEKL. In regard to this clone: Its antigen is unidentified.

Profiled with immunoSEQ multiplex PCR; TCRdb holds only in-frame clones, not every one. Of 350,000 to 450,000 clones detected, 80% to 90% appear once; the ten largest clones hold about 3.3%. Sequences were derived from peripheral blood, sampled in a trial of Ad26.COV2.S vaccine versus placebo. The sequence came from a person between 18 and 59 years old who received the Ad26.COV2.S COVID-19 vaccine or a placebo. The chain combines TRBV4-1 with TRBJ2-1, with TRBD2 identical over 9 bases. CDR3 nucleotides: TGCGCCAGCAGCCAAACCGGGACTAGCCTGTACAATGAGCAGTTCTTC. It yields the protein CASSQTGTSLYNEQFF.